This TCR beta chain was captured by sequencing in a study of identical twins. A single record per CDR3 protein comes from TCRdb applying MiXCR to the 5' RACE reads. Of 550,000 to 800,000 distinct CDR3 sequences listed, under 8.5% are singletons. This clonotype was observed a handful of times. Its antigen is currently unknown. CDR3 size: 14 residues. Germline V lookup: CDR1 SQVTM, CDR2 ANQGSEA. Trimming cost V 4 bases and J 0 bases, with 12 bases left between them. Study outcomes and limitations: It was possible that invariant MAIT and iNKT cells partly confounded the zero-insertion analyses.

These data are also associated with another study on yellow fever vaccine responses in identical twins.

The receptor comes from a woman aged 18-29 years in good health. What was sequenced was PBMCs. V usage is TRBV29-1 and J usage is TRBJ2-5, with unresolved D. CDR3 nucleotides: TGCAGCGTTGCGCTAGGAACGTACCAAGAGACCCAGTACTTC. It translates to CSVALGTYQETQYF.